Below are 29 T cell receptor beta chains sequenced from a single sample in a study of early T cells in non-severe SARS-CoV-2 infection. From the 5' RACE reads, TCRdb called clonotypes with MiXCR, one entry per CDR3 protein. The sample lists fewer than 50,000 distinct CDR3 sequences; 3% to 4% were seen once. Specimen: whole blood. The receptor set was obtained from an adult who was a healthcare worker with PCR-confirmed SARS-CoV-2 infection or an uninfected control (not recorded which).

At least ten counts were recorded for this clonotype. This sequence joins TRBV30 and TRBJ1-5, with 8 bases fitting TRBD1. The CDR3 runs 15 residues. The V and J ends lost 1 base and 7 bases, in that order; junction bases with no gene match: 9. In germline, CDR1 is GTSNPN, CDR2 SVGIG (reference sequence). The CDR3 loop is CAWSAGTGQRQPQHF. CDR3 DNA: TGTGCCTGGAGTGCTGGGACAGGACAGAGACAGCCCCAGCATTTT. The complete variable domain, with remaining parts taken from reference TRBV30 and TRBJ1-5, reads SQTIHQWPATLVQPVGSPLSLECTVEGTSNPNLYWYRQAAGRGLQLLFYSVGIGQISSEVPQNLSASRPQDRQFILSSKKLLLSDSGFYLCAWSAGTGQRQPQHFGDGTRLSIL.

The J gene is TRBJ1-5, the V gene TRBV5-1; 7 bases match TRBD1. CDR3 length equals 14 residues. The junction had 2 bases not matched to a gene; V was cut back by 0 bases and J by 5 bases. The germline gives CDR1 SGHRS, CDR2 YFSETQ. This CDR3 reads CASSLGDRDQPQHF. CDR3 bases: TGCGCCAGCAGCTTGGGGGACAGAGATCAGCCCCAGCATTTT.

CDR3 amino acids: CASSYTDTRYEQYF. CDR3 bases: TGTGCCAGCAGTTACACAGACACGAGGTACGAGCAGTACTTC. The chain recombines TRBV27 with TRBJ2-7; unclear D gene. CDR3 length equals 14 residues. Germline V gene data show CDR1 as MNHEY and CDR2 as SMNVEV (reference sequence). V was shortened by 4 bases and J by 4 bases, with 14 bases between the two germline ends.

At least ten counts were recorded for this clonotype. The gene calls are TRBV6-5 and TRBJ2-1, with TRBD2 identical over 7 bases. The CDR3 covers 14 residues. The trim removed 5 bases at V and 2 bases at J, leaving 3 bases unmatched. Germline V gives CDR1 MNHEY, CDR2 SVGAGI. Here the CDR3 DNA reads TGTGCCAGCAGTACAGGACTAGCCTACAATGAGCAGTTCTTC. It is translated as CASSTGLAYNEQFF.

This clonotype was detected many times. CDR3 residues: CSVRWGHGGNQPQHF. DNA for the CDR3: TGCAGCGTTCGTTGGGGTCACGGTGGCAATCAGCCCCAGCATTTT. The chain joins TRBV29-1 to TRBJ1-5; D is uncertain. This CDR3 is 15 amino acids long. Trimming removed 5 bases from V and 2 bases from J, with 16 bases in between. The germline gives CDR1 SQVTM, CDR2 ANQGSEA.

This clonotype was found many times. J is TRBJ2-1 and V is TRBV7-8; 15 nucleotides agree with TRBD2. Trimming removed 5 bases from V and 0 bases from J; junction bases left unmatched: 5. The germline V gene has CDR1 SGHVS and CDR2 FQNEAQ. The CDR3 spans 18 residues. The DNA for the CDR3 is TGTGCCAGCAGCAAGGGGACTAGCGGGGGGCTCTCCTACAATGAGCAGTTCTTC. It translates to CASSKGTSGGLSYNEQFF.

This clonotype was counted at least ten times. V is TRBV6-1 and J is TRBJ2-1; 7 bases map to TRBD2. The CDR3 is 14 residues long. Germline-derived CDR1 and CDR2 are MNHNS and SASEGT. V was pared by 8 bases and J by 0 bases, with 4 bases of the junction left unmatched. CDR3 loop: CASVGGSSYNEQFF. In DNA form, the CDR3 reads TGTGCCAGCGTGGGGGGGAGCTCCTACAATGAGCAGTTCTTC.

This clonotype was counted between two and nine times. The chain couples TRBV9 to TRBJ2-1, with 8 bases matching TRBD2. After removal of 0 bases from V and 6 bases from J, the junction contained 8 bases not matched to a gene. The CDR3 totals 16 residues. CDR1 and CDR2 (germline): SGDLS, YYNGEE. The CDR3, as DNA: TGTGCCAGCAGCGTAGATCCCGGGGGGGCAGCCAATGAGCAGTTCTTC. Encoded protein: CASSVDPGGAANEQFF.

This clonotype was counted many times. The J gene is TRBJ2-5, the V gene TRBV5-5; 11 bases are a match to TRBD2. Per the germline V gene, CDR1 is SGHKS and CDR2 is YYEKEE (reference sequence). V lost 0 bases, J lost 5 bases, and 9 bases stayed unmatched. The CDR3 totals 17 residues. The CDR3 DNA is TGTGCCAGCAGCTTGGCCGGGACTAGCGGATTGTCGGAGACCCAGTACTTC. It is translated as CASSLAGTSGLSETQYF. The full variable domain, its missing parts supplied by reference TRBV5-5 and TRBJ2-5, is DAGVTQSPTHLIKTRGQQVTLRCSPISGHKSVSWYQQVLGQGPQFIFQYYEKEERGRGNFPDRFSARQFPNYSSELNVNALLLGDSALYLCASSLAGTSGLSETQYFGPGTRLLVL.

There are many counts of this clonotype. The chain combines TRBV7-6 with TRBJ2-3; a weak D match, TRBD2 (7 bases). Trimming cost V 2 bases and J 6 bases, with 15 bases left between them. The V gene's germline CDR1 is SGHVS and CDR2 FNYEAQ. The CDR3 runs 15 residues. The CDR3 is CASSLMGGLEDTQYF. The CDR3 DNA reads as TGTGCCAGCAGCTTAATGGGGGGGCTCGAGGATACGCAGTATTTT.

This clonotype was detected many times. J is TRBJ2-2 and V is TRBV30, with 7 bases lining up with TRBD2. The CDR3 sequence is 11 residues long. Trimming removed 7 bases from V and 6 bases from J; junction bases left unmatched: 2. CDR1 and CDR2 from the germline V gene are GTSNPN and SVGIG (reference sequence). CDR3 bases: TGTGCCTCTGGGAGGGCCGGGGAGCTGTTTTTT. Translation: CASGRAGELFF. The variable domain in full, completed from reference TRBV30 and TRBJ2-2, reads SQTIHQWPATLVQPVGSPLSLECTVEGTSNPNLYWYRQAAGRGLQLLFYSVGIGQISSEVPQNLSASRPQDRQFILSSKKLLLSDSGFYLCASGRAGELFFGEGSRLTVL.

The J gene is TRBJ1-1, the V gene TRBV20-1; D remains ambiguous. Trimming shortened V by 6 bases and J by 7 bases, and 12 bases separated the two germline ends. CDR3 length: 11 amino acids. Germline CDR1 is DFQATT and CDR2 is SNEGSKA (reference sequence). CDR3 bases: TGCAGTGCCCCCCGGGCCCGTGAAGCTTTCTTT. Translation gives CSAPRAREAFF.

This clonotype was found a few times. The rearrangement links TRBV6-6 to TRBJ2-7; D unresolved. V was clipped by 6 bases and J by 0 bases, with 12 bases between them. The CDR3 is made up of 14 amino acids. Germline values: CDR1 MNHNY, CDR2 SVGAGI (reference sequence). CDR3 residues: CASSPRPSSYEQYF. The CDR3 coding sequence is TGTGCCAGCAGCCCACGCCCTAGCTCCTACGAGCAGTACTTC.

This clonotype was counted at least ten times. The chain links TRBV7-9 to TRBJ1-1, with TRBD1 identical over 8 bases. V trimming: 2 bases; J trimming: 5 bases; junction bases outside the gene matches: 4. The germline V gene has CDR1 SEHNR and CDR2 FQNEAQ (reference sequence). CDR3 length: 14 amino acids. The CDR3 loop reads CASSLQGARTEAFF. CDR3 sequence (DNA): TGTGCCAGCAGCTTACAGGGGGCGCGGACTGAAGCTTTCTTT.

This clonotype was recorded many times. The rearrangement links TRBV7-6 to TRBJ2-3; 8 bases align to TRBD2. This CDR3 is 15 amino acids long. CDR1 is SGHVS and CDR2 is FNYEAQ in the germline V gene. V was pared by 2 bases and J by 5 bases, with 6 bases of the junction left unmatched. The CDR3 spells CASSLWAGGQDTQYF. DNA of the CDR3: TGTGCCAGCAGCTTATGGGCGGGGGGTCAAGATACGCAGTATTTT.

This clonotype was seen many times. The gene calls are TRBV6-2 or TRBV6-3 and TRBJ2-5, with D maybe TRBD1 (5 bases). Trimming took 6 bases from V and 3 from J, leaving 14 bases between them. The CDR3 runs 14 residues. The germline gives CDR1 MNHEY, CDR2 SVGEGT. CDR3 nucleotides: TGTGCCAGCAGATGGGGCCCTCTGAAAGAGACCCAGTACTTC. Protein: CASRWGPLKETQYF.

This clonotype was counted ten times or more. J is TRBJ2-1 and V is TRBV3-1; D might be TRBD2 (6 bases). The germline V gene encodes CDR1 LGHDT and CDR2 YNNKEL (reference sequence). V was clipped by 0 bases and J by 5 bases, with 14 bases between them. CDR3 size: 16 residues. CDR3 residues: CASSQDRGLPNNEQFF. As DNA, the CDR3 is TGTGCCAGCAGCCAAGATAGGGGACTCCCCAACAATGAGCAGTTCTTC.

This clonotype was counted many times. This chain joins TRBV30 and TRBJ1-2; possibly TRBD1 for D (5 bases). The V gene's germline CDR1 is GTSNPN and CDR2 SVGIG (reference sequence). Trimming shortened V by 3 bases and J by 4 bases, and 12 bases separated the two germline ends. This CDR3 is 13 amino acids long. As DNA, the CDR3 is TGTGCCTGGAGCGCAGGGAGCGTCTATGGCTACACCTTC. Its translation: CAWSAGSVYGYTF.

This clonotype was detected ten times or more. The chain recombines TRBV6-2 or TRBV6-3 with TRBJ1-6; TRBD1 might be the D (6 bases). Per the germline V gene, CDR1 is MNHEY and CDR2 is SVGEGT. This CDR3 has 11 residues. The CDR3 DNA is TGTGCTACAGGGAGGAATTCACCCCTCCACTTT. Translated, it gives CATGRNSPLHF.

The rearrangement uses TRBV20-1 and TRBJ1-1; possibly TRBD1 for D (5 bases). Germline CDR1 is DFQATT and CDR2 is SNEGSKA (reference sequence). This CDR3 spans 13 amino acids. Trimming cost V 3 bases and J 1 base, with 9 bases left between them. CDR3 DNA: TGCAGTGCTAGCGGGCAGGGGAACACTGAAGCTTTCTTT. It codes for CSASGQGNTEAFF.

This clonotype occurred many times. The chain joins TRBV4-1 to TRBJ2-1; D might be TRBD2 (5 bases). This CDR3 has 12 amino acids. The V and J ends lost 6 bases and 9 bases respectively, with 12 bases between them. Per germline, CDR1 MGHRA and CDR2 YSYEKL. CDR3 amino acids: CASRDSMGEQFF. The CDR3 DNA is TGCGCCAGCAGGGACTCAATGGGTGAGCAGTTCTTC.

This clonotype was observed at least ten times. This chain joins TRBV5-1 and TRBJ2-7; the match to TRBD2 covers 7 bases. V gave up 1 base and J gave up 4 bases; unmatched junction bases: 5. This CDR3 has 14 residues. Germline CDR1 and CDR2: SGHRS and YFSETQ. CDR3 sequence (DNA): TGCGCCAGCAGCTTGCTGCGGGAGCCGTACGAGCAGTACTTC. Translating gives CASSLLREPYEQYF.

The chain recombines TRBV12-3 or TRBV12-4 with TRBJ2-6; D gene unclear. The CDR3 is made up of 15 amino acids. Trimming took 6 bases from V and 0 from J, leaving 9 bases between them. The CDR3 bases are TGTGCCAGCAGCCCCAATCGCTCTGGGGCCAACGTCCTGACTTTC. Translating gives CASSPNRSGANVLTF.

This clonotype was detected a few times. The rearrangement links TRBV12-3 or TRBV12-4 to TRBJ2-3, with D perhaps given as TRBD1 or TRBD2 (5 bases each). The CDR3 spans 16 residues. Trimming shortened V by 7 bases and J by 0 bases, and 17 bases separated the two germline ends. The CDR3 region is CASNPRGRRSTDTQYF. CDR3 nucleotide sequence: TGTGCCAGCAATCCGAGGGGTAGGCGGAGCACAGATACGCAGTATTTT.

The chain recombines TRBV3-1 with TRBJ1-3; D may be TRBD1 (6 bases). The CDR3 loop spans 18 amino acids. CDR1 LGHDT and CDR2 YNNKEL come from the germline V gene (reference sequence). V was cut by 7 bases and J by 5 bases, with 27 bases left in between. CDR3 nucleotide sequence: TGTGCCAGCAACCCCCCAGGACAGTATGTTTTCGGGAGAAACACCATATATTTT. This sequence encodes CASNPPGQYVFGRNTIYF.

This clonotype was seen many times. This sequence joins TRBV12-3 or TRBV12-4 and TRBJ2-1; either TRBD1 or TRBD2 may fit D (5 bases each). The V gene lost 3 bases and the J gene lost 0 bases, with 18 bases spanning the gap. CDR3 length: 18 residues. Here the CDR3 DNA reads TGTGCCAGCAGTTTGTTTTTCCTGGGGGACCGCTCCTACAATGAGCAGTTCTTC. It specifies CASSLFFLGDRSYNEQFF.

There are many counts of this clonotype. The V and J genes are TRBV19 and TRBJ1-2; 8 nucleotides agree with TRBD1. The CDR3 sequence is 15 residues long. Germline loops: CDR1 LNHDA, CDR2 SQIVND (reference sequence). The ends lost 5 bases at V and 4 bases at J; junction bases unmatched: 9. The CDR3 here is CASSFAGTGSYGYTF. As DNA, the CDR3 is TGTGCCAGTAGTTTCGCCGGGACAGGTTCCTATGGCTACACCTTC.

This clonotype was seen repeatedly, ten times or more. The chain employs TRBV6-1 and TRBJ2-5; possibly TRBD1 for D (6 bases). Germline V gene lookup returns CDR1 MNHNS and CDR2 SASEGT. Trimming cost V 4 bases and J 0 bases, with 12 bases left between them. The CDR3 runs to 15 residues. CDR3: CASSGGLSYQETQYF. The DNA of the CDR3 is TGTGCCAGCAGTGGGGGGCTTTCCTACCAAGAGACCCAGTACTTC.

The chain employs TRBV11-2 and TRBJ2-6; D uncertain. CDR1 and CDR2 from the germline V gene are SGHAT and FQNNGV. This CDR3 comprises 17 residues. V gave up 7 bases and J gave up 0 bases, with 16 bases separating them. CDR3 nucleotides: TGTGCCAGCACCACAAACGGGCCAGCCTCTGGGGCCAACGTCCTGACTTTC. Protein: CASTTNGPASGANVLTF.